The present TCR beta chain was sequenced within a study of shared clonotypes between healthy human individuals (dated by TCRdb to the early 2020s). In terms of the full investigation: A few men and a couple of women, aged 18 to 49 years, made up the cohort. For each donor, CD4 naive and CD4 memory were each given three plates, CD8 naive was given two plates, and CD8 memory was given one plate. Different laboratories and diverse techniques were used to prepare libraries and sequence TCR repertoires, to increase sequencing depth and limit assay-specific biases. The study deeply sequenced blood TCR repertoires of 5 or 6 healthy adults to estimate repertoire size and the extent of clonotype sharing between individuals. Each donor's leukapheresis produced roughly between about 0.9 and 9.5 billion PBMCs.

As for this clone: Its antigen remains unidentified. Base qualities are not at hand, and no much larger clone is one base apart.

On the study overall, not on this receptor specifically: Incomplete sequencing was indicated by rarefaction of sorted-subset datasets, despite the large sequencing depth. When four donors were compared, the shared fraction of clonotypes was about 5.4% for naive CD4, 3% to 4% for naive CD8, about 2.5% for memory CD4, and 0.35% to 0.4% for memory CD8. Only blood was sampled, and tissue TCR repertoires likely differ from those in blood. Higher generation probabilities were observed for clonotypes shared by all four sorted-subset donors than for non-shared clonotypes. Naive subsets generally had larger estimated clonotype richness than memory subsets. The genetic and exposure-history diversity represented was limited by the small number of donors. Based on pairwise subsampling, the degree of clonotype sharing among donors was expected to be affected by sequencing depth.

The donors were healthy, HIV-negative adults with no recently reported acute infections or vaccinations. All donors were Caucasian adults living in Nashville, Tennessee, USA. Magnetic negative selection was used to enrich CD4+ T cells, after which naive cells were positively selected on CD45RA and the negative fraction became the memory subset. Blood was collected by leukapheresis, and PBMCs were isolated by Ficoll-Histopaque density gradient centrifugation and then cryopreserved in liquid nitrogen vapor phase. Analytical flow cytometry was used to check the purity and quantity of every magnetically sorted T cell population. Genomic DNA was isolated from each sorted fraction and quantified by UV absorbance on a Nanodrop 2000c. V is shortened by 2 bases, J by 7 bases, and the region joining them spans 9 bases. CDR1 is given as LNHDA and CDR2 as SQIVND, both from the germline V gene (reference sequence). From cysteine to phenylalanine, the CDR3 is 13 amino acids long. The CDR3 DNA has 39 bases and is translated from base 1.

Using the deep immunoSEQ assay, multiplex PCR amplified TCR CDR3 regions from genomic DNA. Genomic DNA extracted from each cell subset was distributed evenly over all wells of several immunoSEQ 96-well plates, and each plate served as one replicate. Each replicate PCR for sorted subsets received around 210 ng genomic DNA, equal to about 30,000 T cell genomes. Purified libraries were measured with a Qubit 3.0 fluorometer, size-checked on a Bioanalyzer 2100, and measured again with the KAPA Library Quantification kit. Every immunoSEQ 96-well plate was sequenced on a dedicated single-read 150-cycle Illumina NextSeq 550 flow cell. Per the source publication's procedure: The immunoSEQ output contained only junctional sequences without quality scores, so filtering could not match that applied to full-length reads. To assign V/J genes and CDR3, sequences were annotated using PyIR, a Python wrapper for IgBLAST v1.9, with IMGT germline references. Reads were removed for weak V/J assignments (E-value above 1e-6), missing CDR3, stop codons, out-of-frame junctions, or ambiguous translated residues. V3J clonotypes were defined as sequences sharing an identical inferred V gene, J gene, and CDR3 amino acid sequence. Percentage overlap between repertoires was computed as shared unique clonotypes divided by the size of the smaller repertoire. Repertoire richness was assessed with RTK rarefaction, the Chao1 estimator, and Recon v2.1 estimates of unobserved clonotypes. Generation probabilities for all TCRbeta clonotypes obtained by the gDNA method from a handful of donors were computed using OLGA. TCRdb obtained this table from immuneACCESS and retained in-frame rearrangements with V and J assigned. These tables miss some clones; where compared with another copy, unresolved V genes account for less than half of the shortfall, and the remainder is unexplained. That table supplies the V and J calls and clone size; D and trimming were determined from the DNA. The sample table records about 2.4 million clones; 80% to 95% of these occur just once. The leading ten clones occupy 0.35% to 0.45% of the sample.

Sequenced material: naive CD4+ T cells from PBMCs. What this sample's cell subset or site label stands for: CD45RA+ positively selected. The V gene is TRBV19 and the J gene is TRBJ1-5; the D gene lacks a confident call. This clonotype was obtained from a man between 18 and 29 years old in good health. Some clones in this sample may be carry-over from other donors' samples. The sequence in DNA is TGTGCCAGTAGTATATTATGGCGACAGCCCCAGCATTTT. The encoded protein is CASSILWRQPQHF.